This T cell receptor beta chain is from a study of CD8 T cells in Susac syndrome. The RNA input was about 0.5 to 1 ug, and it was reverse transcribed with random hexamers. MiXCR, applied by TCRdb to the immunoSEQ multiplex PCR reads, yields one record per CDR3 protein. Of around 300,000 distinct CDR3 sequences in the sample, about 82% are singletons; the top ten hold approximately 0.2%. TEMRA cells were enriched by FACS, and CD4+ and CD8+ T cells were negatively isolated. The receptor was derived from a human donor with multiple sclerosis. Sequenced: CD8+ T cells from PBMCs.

CDR3 protein: CASSQDFSTNEKLFF. The CDR3 region has the DNA TGTGCCAGCAGCCAGGATTTCTCAACTAATGAAAAACTGTTTTTT. The chain is built from TRBV5-6 and TRBJ1-4; D gene unclear. The CDR3 has 15 amino acids. Per germline, CDR1 SGHDT and CDR2 YYEEEE. V lost 4 bases, J lost 0 bases, and 10 bases lay in between.